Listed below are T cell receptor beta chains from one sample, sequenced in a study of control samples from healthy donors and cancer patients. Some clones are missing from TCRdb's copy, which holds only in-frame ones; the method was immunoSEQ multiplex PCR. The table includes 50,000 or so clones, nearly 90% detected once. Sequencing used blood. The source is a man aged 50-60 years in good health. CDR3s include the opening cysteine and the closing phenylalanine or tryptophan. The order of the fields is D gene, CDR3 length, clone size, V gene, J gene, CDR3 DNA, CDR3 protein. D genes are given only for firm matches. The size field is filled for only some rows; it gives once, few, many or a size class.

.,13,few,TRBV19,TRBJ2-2,TGTGCCAGTAGTATAACATCGGCCGGGGAGCTGTTTTTT,CASSITSAGELFF
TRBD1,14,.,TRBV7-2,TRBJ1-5,TGTGCCAGCAGCCGGGGACAGGGAGGGCAGCCCCAGCATTTT,CASSRGQGGQPQHF
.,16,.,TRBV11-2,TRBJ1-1,TGTGCCAGCAGACCTGCTATCTTGATACATAACACTGAAGCTTTCTTT,CASRPAILIHNTEAFF
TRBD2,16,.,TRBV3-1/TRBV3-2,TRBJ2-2,TGTGCCAGCAGCCAAAGCGCTAGCGGGAGCACCGGGGAGCTGTTTTTT,CASSQSASGSTGELFF
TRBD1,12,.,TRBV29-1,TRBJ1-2,TGCAGCGTTGAATCGGCAGGGGGAGGCTACACCTTC,CSVESAGGGYTF
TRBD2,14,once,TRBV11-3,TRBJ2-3,TGTGCCAGCAGCTTGGCTAGCGGGAGAGATACGCAGTATTTT,CASSLASGRDTQYF
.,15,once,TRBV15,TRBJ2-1,TGTGCCACCAGCTGGAGCACCGGGATGGGGAATGAGCAGTTCTTC,CATSWSTGMGNEQFF
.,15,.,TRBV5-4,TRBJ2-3,TGTGCCAGCAGCTTGGAGTACGACCCCACAGATACGCAGTATTTT,CASSLEYDPTDTQYF
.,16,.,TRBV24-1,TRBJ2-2,TGTGCCACCAGTGATTTACAAGTAGAGAACACCGGGGAGCTGTTTTTT,CATSDLQVENTGELFF
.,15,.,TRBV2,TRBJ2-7,TGTGCCAGCAGTGACGGTCTTACAGGGCTCTACGAGCAGTACTTC,CASSDGLTGLYEQYF
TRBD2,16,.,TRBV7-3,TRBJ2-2,TGTGCCAGCAGCTTAACGATTCTAGCGGGAACCGGGGAGCTGTTTTTT,CASSLTILAGTGELFF
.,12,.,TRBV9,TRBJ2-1,TGTGCCAGCAGCGTGGGATACAATGAGCAGTTCTTC,CASSVGYNEQFF
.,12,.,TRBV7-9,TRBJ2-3,TGTGCCAGCAGCCCCGGAGCGGATACGCAGTATTTT,CASSPGADTQYF
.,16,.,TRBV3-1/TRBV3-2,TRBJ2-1,TGTGCCAGCAGCCACGCTACCGCCGTAGCCTACAATGAGCAGTTCTTC,CASSHATAVAYNEQFF
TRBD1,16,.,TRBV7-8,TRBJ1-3,TGTGCCAGCTGCTCCGGGGAGGGGGCATACGGAAACACCATATATTTT,CASCSGEGAYGNTIYF
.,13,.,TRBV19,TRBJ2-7,TGTGCCAGTACCAACCGACTGGGTCACGAGCAGTACTTC,CASTNRLGHEQYF
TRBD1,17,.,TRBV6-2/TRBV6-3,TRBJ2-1,TGTGCCAGCAGTTACTCAGGCAGGGGGTTATCCTACAATGAGCAGTTCTTC,CASSYSGRGLSYNEQFF
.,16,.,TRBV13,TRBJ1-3,TGTGCCAGCAGCCCAAGGGGGGCGGCCGCGGGAAACACCATATATTTT,CASSPRGAAAGNTIYF
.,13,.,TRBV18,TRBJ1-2,TGTGCCAGCTCACCCGGGACACACTATGGCTACACCTTC,CASSPGTHYGYTF
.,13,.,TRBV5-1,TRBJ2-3,TGCGCCAGCAGCTTGGGGGGGCGAGGTACGCAGTATTTT,CASSLGGRGTQYF
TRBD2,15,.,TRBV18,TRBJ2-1,TGTGCCAGCTGTCTGGGACTAGCGGGAGAGGTTGAGCAGTTCTTC,CASCLGLAGEVEQFF
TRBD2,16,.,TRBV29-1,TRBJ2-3,TGCAGCGTTGAAGGGGGGACTAGCGGGAGCACAGATACGCAGTATTTT,CSVEGGTSGSTDTQYF
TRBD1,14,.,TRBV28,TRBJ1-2,TGTGCCAGCAGACGGGACAGGGGTAACTATGGCTACACCTTC,CASRRDRGNYGYTF
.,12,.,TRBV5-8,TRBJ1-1,TGTGCCAGCAGCTTGTGGCAGGCGCAAGCTTTCTTT,CASSLWQAQAFF
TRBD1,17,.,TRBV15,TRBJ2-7,TGTGCCACCAGCAGGAGGGGGGGACAGGGTGCCTTCTACGAGCAGTACTTC,CATSRRGGQGAFYEQYF
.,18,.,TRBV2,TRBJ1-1,TGTGCCAGCAGTGACGGGTGGGGGCGTTTCACATCGGGCACTGAAGCTTTCTTT,CASSDGWGRFTSGTEAFF
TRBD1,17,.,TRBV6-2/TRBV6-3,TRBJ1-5,TGTGCCAGCAGTTACGGGGGGACAGGGCCCTTCTCTCAGCCCCAGCATTTT,CASSYGGTGPFSQPQHF
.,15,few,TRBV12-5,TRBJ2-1,TGTGCTAGTGGTTTTGCCCCACCAGGGAACAATGAGCAGTTCTTC,CASGFAPPGNNEQFF
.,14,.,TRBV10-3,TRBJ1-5,TGTGCCATCAGTGAGTCTGGGACGAATCAGCCCCAGCATTTT,CAISESGTNQPQHF
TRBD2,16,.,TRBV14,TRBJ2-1,TGTGCCAGCAGCCGCGGAAGGACTAGCGGGAGCGATGAGCAGTTCTTC,CASSRGRTSGSDEQFF
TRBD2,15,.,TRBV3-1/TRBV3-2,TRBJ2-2,TGTGCCAGCAGGTCAAGACTAGCGGGAGCCGGGGAGCTGTTTTTT,CASRSRLAGAGELFF
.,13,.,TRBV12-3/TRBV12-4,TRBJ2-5,TGTGCCAGCAGTTTTAATGGGGAAGAGACCCAGTACTTC,CASSFNGEETQYF
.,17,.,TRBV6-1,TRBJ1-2,TGTGCCAGCAGTGACCCGCCCAGGGGCGTAACGGGCTATGGCTACACCTTC,CASSDPPRGVTGYGYTF
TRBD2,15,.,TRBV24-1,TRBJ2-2,TGTGCCACCAGTGATTTGGGAGCGGGAGTCGGGGAGCTGTTTTTT,CATSDLGAGVGELFF
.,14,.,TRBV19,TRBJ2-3,TGTGCCAGTTGGGGGACTGTTAGCACAGATACGCAGTATTTT,CASWGTVSTDTQYF
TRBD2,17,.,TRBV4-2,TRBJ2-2,TGTGCCAGCAGCCAAGTTCTGCTAGCGGGAGAAACCGGGGAGCTGTTTTTT,CASSQVLLAGETGELFF
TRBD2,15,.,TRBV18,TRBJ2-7,TGTGCCAGCTCACGGCCGGGACTAGCGGCCTACGAGCAGTACTTC,CASSRPGLAAYEQYF
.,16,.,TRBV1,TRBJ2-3,TGCACCAGCAGCCAAGGGCGGGTGGTCCTCACAGATACGCAGTATTTT,CTSSQGRVVLTDTQYF
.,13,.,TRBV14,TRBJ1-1,TGTGCCAGCAGCCAATCCAGGGACACTGAAGCTTTCTTT,CASSQSRDTEAFF
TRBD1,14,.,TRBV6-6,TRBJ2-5,TGTGCCAGCAGCGACAGGGGGCAGCAAGAGACCCAGTACTTC,CASSDRGQQETQYF
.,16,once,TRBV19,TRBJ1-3,TGTGCCAGTACCAAACAAGGGCTGATCCCTGGAAACACCATATATTTT,CASTKQGLIPGNTIYF
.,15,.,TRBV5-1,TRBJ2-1,TGCGCCAGCAGCTCGGACACTAACTCGGGCAATGAGCAGTTCTTC,CASSSDTNSGNEQFF
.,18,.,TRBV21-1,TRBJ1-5,TGTGCCAGCAGCAAAGGAACATGGGAGCTCAATAGCAATCAGCCCCAGCATTTT,CASSKGTWELNSNQPQHF
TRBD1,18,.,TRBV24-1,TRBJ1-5,TGTGCCACCAGTGATGCCGGGACAGGGGGATCGAGCAATCAGCCCCAGCATTTT,CATSDAGTGGSSNQPQHF
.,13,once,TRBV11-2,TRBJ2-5,TGTGCCAGCAGCTTATGGGAACAAGAGACCCAGTACTTC,CASSLWEQETQYF
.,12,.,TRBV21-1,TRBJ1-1,TGTGCCAGCAGCAGAATGAACACTGAAGCTTTCTTT,CASSRMNTEAFF
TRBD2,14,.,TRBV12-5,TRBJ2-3,TGTGCTAGTGGTTCAGCGGGAGGGCCGGATACGCAGTATTTT,CASGSAGGPDTQYF
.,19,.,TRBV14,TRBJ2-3,TGTGCCAGCAGCCAAGATGGTCCAGGGTGGATAGAGAGCACAGATACGCAGTATTTT,CASSQDGPGWIESTDTQYF
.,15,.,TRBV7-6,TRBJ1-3,TGTGCCAGCAGCTTATCCCCGTACTCTGGAAACACCATATATTTT,CASSLSPYSGNTIYF
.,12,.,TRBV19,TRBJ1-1,TGTGCCAGTAAAGACGTTGGGACTGAAGCTTTCTTT,CASKDVGTEAFF
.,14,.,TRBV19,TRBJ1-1,TGTGCCAGTATCGCCGGGACTGACAACACTGAAGCTTTCTTT,CASIAGTDNTEAFF
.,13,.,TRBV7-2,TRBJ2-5,TGTGCCAGCAGCTTATTGAGGGCAGAGACCCAGTACTTC,CASSLLRAETQYF
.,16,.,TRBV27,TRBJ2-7,TGTGCCAGCAGTACTCGAGGGGCTTGGAGTCGGCACGAGCAGTACTTC,CASSTRGAWSRHEQYF
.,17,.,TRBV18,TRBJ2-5,TGTGCCAGCTCACCATTGGAAATCCGGGACAGCGGGACGACCCAGTACTTC,CASSPLEIRDSGTTQYF
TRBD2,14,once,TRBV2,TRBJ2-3,TGTGCCACCGGGGGGGTCCTTAGCACAGATACGCAGTATTTT,CATGGVLSTDTQYF
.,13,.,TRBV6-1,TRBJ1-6,TGTGCCAGCAGTGATGAGTTTATGGCACCCCTCCACTTT,CASSDEFMAPLHF
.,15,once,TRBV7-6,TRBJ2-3,TGTGCCAGCAGCTTAGAAGGCGGTTTCACAGATACGCAGTATTTT,CASSLEGGFTDTQYF
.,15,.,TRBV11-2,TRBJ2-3,TGTGCCAGCAGCTTAACGGGAATTAGGGCAGATACGCAGTATTTT,CASSLTGIRADTQYF
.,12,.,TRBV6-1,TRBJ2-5,TGTGCCAGCAGTGACAGGTCAACGACCCAGTACTTC,CASSDRSTTQYF
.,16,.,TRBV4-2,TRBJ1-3,TGTGCCAGCAGCCAAGAAACGTGGGCAACTGGAAACACCATATATTTT,CASSQETWATGNTIYF